Shown below are 14 T cell receptor beta chains from a single sample sequenced in a study of cytomegalovirus exposure and HLA in healthy donors. Sequenced by immunoSEQ multiplex PCR; TCRdb stores in-frame clones only, minus some. Of over 70,000 clones listed, roughly 92% are singletons. Sequencing used PBMCs. The origin of the receptors is a young woman in good health and CMV-seronegative.

A note on this clone: The sample contains more than one DNA sequence encoding this CDR3. The chain has TRBV2 and TRBJ1-2, with 7 bases aligning to TRBD1. The J segment lost 1 base and the V segment lost 11 bases, leaving 1 base of the junction unmatched. The CDR3 runs to 11 residues. CDR1 is SNHLY and CDR2 is FYNNEI in the germline V gene. CDR3 region: CASGGNYGYTF. For the CDR3, the DNA is TGTGCCTCAGGGGGTAACTATGGCTACACCTTC.

The chain links TRBV6-5 to TRBJ1-6, with D maybe TRBD1 (6 bases). The V end was cut by 4 bases, the J end by 7 bases, with 14 bases between. Germline lookup yields CDR1 MNHEY and CDR2 SVGAGI. This CDR3 region has 15 residues. CDR3 in DNA: TGTGCCAGCAGTTTCGTTCTAGGGGGAAATTCACCCCTCCACTTT. Translated, it gives CASSFVLGGNSPLHF.

On this clone: Distinct nucleotide sequences in the sample also encode this CDR3. This chain connects TRBV5-6 to TRBJ2-1; TRBD2 agrees at 8 bases. Germline V gene sequence: CDR1 SGHDT, CDR2 YYEEEE. V dropped 2 bases and J dropped 5; count of bases not matched to a gene: 3. The CDR3 is made up of 14 amino acids. The CDR3 region is CASSLKRGHNEQFF. The CDR3 DNA reads as TGTGCCAGCAGCTTAAAGCGGGGGCACAATGAGCAGTTCTTC. The full variable domain, rest sourced from reference TRBV5-6 and TRBJ2-1, is DAGVTQSPTHLIKTRGQQVTLRCSPKSGHDTVSWYQQALGQGPQFIFQYYEEEERQRGNFPDRFSGHQFPNYSSELNVNALLLGDSALYLCASSLKRGHNEQFFGPGTRLTVL.

The chain employs TRBV6-5 and TRBJ1-1, with D possibly TRBD1 on 5 matching bases. Germline V gene sequence: CDR1 MNHEY, CDR2 SVGAGI. This CDR3 region has 15 residues. V lost 2 bases and J lost 5, with 15 bases in between. CDR3: CASSYDARGWTEAFF. DNA for the CDR3: TGTGCCAGCAGTTACGATGCAAGGGGTTGGACTGAAGCTTTCTTT.

The rearrangement uses TRBV18 and TRBJ2-2; 7 nucleotides align to TRBD1. The CDR3 runs to 16 residues. Germline lookup yields CDR1 KGHSH and CDR2 LQKENI. V gave up 3 bases and J gave up 4 bases; unmatched junction bases: 8. The CDR3 here is CASSPPGQRGTGELFF. The CDR3 region has the DNA TGTGCCAGCTCACCTCCGGGACAGAGGGGCACCGGGGAGCTGTTTTTT.

Written as DNA, the CDR3 is TGTGCCAGCAGGTACAGGGGTCGAAACGAGCAGTACTTC. Amino acids: CASRYRGRNEQYF. The gene calls are TRBV27 and TRBJ2-7, with 7 bases lining up with TRBD1. Germline V gene lookup returns CDR1 MNHEY and CDR2 SMNVEV (reference sequence). The CDR3 contains 13 residues. V lost 6 bases and J lost 5; bases outside the gene matches: 7.

The chain links TRBV4-2 to TRBJ1-1, with no clear D. The V end was cut by 6 bases, the J end by 6 bases, with 8 bases between. Germline V gives CDR1 LGHNA, CDR2 YNFKEQ. The CDR3 consists of 11 residues. This CDR3 is CASSKTPEAFF. The CDR3 region has the DNA TGTGCCAGCAGTAAAACTCCTGAAGCTTTCTTT.

This chain links TRBV27 with TRBJ1-4; D remains ambiguous. Germline lookup yields CDR1 MNHEY and CDR2 SMNVEV (reference sequence). The CDR3 has 14 amino acids. V was shortened by 3 bases and J by 0 bases, with 5 bases between the two germline ends. In DNA form, the CDR3 reads TGTGCCAGCAGTTTGACAACAACTAATGAAAAACTGTTTTTT. This gives the protein CASSLTTTNEKLFF.

The chain has TRBV9 and TRBJ2-1, with 12 positions matching TRBD2. With 3 bases clipped from V and 9 bases from J, the junction kept 7 bases outside the gene matches. The V gene's germline CDR1 is SGDLS and CDR2 YYNGEE. The CDR3 is made up of 15 amino acids. The CDR3 DNA follows: TGTGCCAGCAGCGATCTAGCGGGGGGGCAGGTTGAGCAGTTCTTC. It is translated as CASSDLAGGQVEQFF.

The gene calls are TRBV7-9 and TRBJ1-1; D remains ambiguous. With 5 bases removed from V and 2 bases from J, the gap between germline ends came to 9 bases. Germline lookup yields CDR1 SEHNR and CDR2 FQNEAQ (reference sequence). This CDR3 region has 13 residues. This chain's CDR3 is CASSPEINTEAFF. In DNA, the CDR3 is TGTGCCAGCAGCCCCGAGATCAACACTGAAGCTTTCTTT.

The rearrangement uses TRBV30 and TRBJ1-2; TRBD1 matches at 9 bases. Germline trimming cut 7 bases from V and 5 bases from J; bases unmatched to any gene: 8. CDR1 and CDR2 from the germline V gene are GTSNPN and SVGIG (reference sequence). The CDR3 length is 13 residues. Written as DNA, the CDR3 is TGTGCCTACACAGGGGGACAGGGTTATGGCTACACCTTC. It yields the protein CAYTGGQGYGYTF.

The chain uses TRBV7-9 and TRBJ1-5; D gene ambiguous. The V end was cut by 2 bases, the J end by 5 bases, with 7 bases between. The CDR3 length is 13 residues. Per germline, CDR1 SEHNR and CDR2 FQNEAQ (reference sequence). CDR3 in amino acids: CASSLIGDQPQHF. The CDR3 DNA sequence: TGTGCCAGCAGCTTAATCGGGGATCAGCCCCAGCATTTT.

This chain connects TRBV9 to TRBJ1-3; weak D call: TRBD1 (6 bases). Deletions cut 0 bases from V and 3 bases from J, with 10 bases between. The CDR3 runs to 15 residues. Germline lookup yields CDR1 SGDLS and CDR2 YYNGEE. The CDR3 nucleotides are TGTGCCAGCAGCGTAGCTCCAGGGGTTGGAAACACCATATATTTT. Encoded protein: CASSVAPGVGNTIYF.

The V gene is TRBV7-9, the J gene TRBJ1-2, with a weak D call TRBD1 (6 bases). The germline CDR1 and CDR2 sequences are SEHNR and FQNEAQ (reference sequence). Trimming stripped 5 bases from V and 5 bases from J, with 9 bases between. The CDR3 sequence is 12 residues long. CDR3 bases: TGTGCCAGCAGCCTTGGACAGTATGGCTACACCTTC. It translates to CASSLGQYGYTF.